Following are 20 T cell receptor beta chains from one sample sequenced in a study of STAT3 mutations in large granular lymphocyte leukemia. Findings and limits, study-wide: Every T-LGLL patient had at least one immunodominant TCRbeta clonotype.

Libraries were prepared by immunoSEQ multiplex PCR; TCRdb keeps only in-frame clonotypes and omits some of them. Of 9,500 to 12,000 clones in the sample, more than 75% were seen once. These receptors have no identified antigens. The sequenced sample consisted of peripheral blood mononuclear cells. Receptor source: a man aged 55 to 70 with T-cell large granular lymphocyte leukemia. Some clones in this sample may be carry-over from other donors' samples.

This clone has a single count. V usage is TRBV12-5 and J usage is TRBJ1-2, with D possibly matching TRBD1 (5 bases). This CDR3 spans 13 amino acids. Germline V gene sequence: CDR1 LGHNT, CDR2 FRNRAP. The ends were cut back, 4 bases at V and 6 bases at J, with 12 bases in the middle. CDR3: CASGSGQWDGYTF. The CDR3 coding sequence is TGTGCTAGTGGTTCAGGGCAGTGGGATGGCTACACCTTC.

J is TRBJ1-2 and V is TRBV19; possibly TRBD1 for D (5 bases). Germline loops: CDR1 LNHDA, CDR2 SQIVND (reference sequence). Trimming left V 3 bases short and J 8 bases short, with 13 bases between. The CDR3 loop spans 13 amino acids. The CDR3: CASSIGGGVGYTF. The DNA of the CDR3 is TGTGCCAGTAGTATCGGAGGAGGGGTCGGCTACACCTTC.

The V gene is TRBV18, the J gene TRBJ2-5; D is possibly TRBD1 (5 bases). Germline V CDR1 and CDR2: KGHSH, LQKENI. The V end lost 2 bases, the J end lost 3 bases, and 13 bases lay between the germline ends. This CDR3 is built from 15 residues. CDR3 amino acids: CASSPFRGREETQYF. The CDR3 DNA sequence: TGTGCCAGCTCACCATTTAGGGGCAGAGAAGAGACCCAGTACTTC.

This chain uses TRBV5-4 with TRBJ2-3, with a possible D match to TRBD2 (7 bases). The ends were cut back, 4 bases at V and 1 base at J, with 13 bases in the middle. CDR3 length equals 15 residues. CDR1 SGHNT and CDR2 YYREEE come from the germline V gene (reference sequence). The CDR3 bases are TGTGCCAGCAGCCTGCGGGGGCAAGGCACAGATACGCAGTATTTT. It codes for CASSLRGQGTDTQYF.

CDR3 in amino acids: CAWRPGGVRQETQYF. In DNA, the CDR3 is TGTGCCTGGAGGCCAGGCGGGGTGCGCCAAGAGACCCAGTACTTC. This rearrangement joins TRBV30 to TRBJ2-5, with D perhaps TRBD2 (6 bases). The CDR3 extends over 15 amino acids. The V end lost 3 bases, the J end lost 1 base, and 15 bases lay between the germline ends. Looked up from germline, CDR1 is GTSNPN and CDR2 is SVGIG (reference sequence).

The chain uses TRBV27 and TRBJ2-5; D is perhaps TRBD2 (5 bases). The CDR3 runs to 14 residues. Trimming took off 4 bases at V and 0 bases at J, with 9 bases between the two ends. Looked up from germline, CDR1 is MNHEY and CDR2 is SMNVEV (reference sequence). CDR3 loop: CASSYNGDQETQYF. Written as DNA, the CDR3 is TGTGCCAGCAGTTACAACGGGGACCAAGAGACCCAGTACTTC.

This clone has just a few counts. This chain joins TRBV28 and TRBJ2-7; D not certain. V was shortened by 6 bases and J by 0 bases, with 12 bases between the two germline ends. This CDR3 has 14 residues. In germline, CDR1 is MDHEN, CDR2 SYDVKM. The CDR3 DNA reads as TGTGCCAGCAGCCGCACATTGAGCTCCTACGAGCAGTACTTC. It specifies CASSRTLSSYEQYF.

The rearrangement uses TRBV7-2 and TRBJ2-7; 7 bases align to TRBD2. The junction had 9 bases not matched to a gene; V was cut back by 1 base and J by 6 bases. CDR3 length equals 15 residues. The germline V gene has CDR1 SGHTA and CDR2 FQGNSA. CDR3 sequence: CASSLGGLPAGEQYF. CDR3 nucleotides: TGTGCCAGCAGCTTAGGGGGACTACCGGCGGGCGAGCAGTACTTC.

The chain couples TRBV30 to TRBJ1-2, with TRBD1 as a possible D gene (5 bases). CDR1 is GTSNPN, CDR2 SVGIG, per germline (reference sequence). V lost 1 base and J 4 bases, leaving 7 bases between the germline ends. The CDR3 consists of 12 residues. The DNA of the CDR3 is TGTGCCTGGAGTGGAGGGACCTATGGCTACACCTTC. This codes for CAWSGGTYGYTF.

This clone was counted a single time. This chain connects TRBV28 to TRBJ1-2; 8 bases align to TRBD1. Germline lookup yields CDR1 MDHEN and CDR2 SYDVKM. The CDR3 totals 15 residues. Trimming at V came to 8 bases and at J to 8 bases, leaving 16 bases not matched to a gene. CDR3 nucleotide sequence: TGTGCCAGCGGGAGCGCAAGTCGCACAGGGGGAGGCTACACCTTC. Translating it yields CASGSASRTGGGYTF.

This sequence joins TRBV28 and TRBJ2-3; D remains ambiguous. Germline V gene sequence: CDR1 MDHEN, CDR2 SYDVKM. Trimming removed 0 bases from V and 2 bases from J, with 9 bases in between. This CDR3 is built from 15 residues. The CDR3: CASSLWAQNTDTQYF. CDR3 bases: TGTGCCAGCAGTTTATGGGCGCAGAACACAGATACGCAGTATTTT.

J is TRBJ2-6 and V is TRBV30, with D unresolved. The CDR3 consists of 13 residues. V lost 5 bases to trimming and J lost 0 bases, with 5 bases between them. CDR1 and CDR2 from the germline V gene are GTSNPN and SVGIG (reference sequence). This CDR3 reads CAWGISGANVLTF. The CDR3 nucleotides are TGTGCCTGGGGAATCTCTGGGGCCAACGTCCTGACTTTC.

The chain links TRBV21-1 to TRBJ2-7; no DNA check was done on the table's D call, TRBD2. TRBV21-1 is labeled a pseudogene. There are 15 residues in the CDR3. The CDR3 DNA reads TGTGCCAGCAGCAAACTGGGCGGGCCGAAATACGAGCAGTACTTC. Its protein product is CASSKLGGPKYEQYF.

The rearrangement joins TRBV29-1 to TRBJ1-2, with TRBD1 matching 7 bases. CDR3 size: 14 residues. Trimming removed 2 bases from V and 2 bases from J; junction bases left unmatched: 5. Germline CDR1 SQVTM, CDR2 ANQGSEA. The CDR3 bases are TGCAGCGTTGAAAGGGGACAGCCGAACTATGGCTACACCTTC. It translates to CSVERGQPNYGYTF.

This clone was counted a few times. V is TRBV9 and J is TRBJ2-3; 10 bases are shared with TRBD1. Trimming cost V 3 bases and J 8 bases; bases outside gene matches: 6. Germline V CDR1 and CDR2: SGDLS, YYNGEE. This CDR3 has 14 amino acids. Here the CDR3 DNA reads TGTGCCAGCAGCGCCCGACAGGGGGCAGGTACGCAGTATTTT. Its translation: CASSARQGAGTQYF.

The CDR3 spells CACPGLNRREQYF. The CDR3 nucleotides read TGTGCCTGTCCCGGACTCAACCGGCGCGAGCAGTACTTC. This chain connects TRBV30 to TRBJ2-7; TRBD2 is a possible D gene (5 bases). Germline values: CDR1 GTSNPN, CDR2 SVGIG (reference sequence). This CDR3 region has 13 residues. Trimming removed 6 bases at V and 6 bases at J, with 18 bases between.

The chain combines TRBV4-1 with TRBJ2-7; 10 nucleotides align to TRBD2. Losses at the gene ends were 6 bases for V and 5 bases for J; bases not matched to a gene: 7. The CDR3 is made up of 14 amino acids. Germline CDR1 and CDR2: MGHRA and YSYEKL. This chain's CDR3 is CASRDLAGDHEQYF. The CDR3 nucleotides read TGCGCCAGCAGAGATCTAGCGGGGGACCACGAGCAGTACTTC.

The CDR3 DNA reads TGTGCCAGCAGCTTAGGGCTGGGGTCCTACGAGCAGTACTTC. Translation: CASSLGLGSYEQYF. The V gene is TRBV11-3, the J gene TRBJ2-7; D remains unclear. Trimming took off 1 base at V and 1 base at J, with 8 bases between the two ends. CDR1 SGHNT and CDR2 YENEEA come from the germline V gene. CDR3 length equals 14 residues. The entire variable domain, with the rest obtained from reference TRBV11-3 and TRBJ2-7, is as follows: EAGVVQSPRYKIIEKKQPVAFWCNPISGHNTLYWYLQNLGQGPELLIRYENEEAVDDSQLPKDRFSAERLKGVDSTLKIQPAELGDSAVYLCASSLGLGSYEQYFGPGTRLTVT.

The V call is TRBV11-2, the J call TRBJ1-5; no reliable D call. CDR3 length equals 15 residues. Trimming stripped 4 bases from V and 4 bases from J, with 14 bases between. CDR1 and CDR2 (germline): SGHAT, FQNNGV. The CDR3 DNA is TGTGCCAGCAGCTCAAACCCGGGATCTAATCAGCCCCAGCATTTT. Its translation is CASSSNPGSNQPQHF.

Details on this clone: An end of the junction does not agree with germline; a read error may underlie this. The CDR3: CASSLSTSGRAVNF. The CDR3 DNA reads TGTGCCAGCAGCTTGTCCACTAGCGGGAGGGCTGTGAACTTC. The chain links TRBV5-4 to TRBJ2-7; 13 nucleotides agree with TRBD2. Germline CDR1 reads SGHNT; CDR2 reads YYREEE (reference sequence). The CDR3 spans 14 residues.